The 30 T cell receptor beta chains listed next were all sequenced from one sample in a study of beta chain features in type 1 diabetes. As every portion of the isolated RNA was reverse transcribed, the sequencing read expressed TCRB transcripts. Sequencing used immunoSEQ multiplex PCR; TCRdb keeps in-frame clones, though not all of them. This sample has hundreds of thousands of clones, with 13% to 15% found just once. The specimen was central memory CD4+ T cells from blood. The receptors shown here come from a man under 40 in good health.

This clone occurred a few times. This chain connects TRBV14 to TRBJ1-1; TRBD1 is a possible D gene (5 bases). The V gene's germline CDR1 is SGHDN and CDR2 FVKESK. The CDR3 contains 12 residues. The V end lost 5 bases, the J end lost 11 bases, and 15 bases lay between the germline ends. The CDR3 DNA reads TGTGCCAGCAGCTCCCACTCGGGGGGGGCTTTCTTT. This codes for CASSSHSGGAFF.

The genes are TRBV13 and TRBJ2-3, with D possibly called TRBD1 or TRBD2 (5 bases each). CDR1 is PRHDT, CDR2 FYEKMQ, per germline (reference sequence). CDR3 length: 15 residues. V lost 3 bases to trimming and J lost 2 bases, with 12 bases between them. This CDR3 is CASSFGAGITDTQYF. The CDR3 DNA reads as TGTGCCAGCAGCTTTGGGGCCGGGATCACAGATACGCAGTATTTT.

This clone appeared a single time. The rearrangement uses TRBV6-5 and TRBJ1-1, with TRBD1 matching over 7 bases. The germline V gene has CDR1 MNHEY and CDR2 SVGAGI. The CDR3 consists of 14 residues. V dropped 7 bases and J dropped 5; count of bases not matched to a gene: 10. CDR3 DNA: TGTGCCAGCAACTACAGGGGAAAGGGAACTGAAGCTTTCTTT. This sequence encodes CASNYRGKGTEAFF.

The chain employs TRBV7-7 and TRBJ2-5, with D possibly matching TRBD2 (5 bases). This CDR3 has 11 residues. V lost 4 bases and J lost 9, with 9 bases in between. Germline V gene sequence: CDR1 SSHAT, CDR2 FNYEAQ (reference sequence). CDR3 loop: CASSWTGAQYF. Written as DNA, the CDR3 is TGTGCCAGCAGCTGGACCGGGGCCCAGTACTTC. The whole variable domain, filled in from reference TRBV7-7 and TRBJ2-5, reads GAGVSQSPRYKVTKRGQDVTLRCDPISSHATLYWYQQALGQGPEFLTYFNYEAQPDKSGLPSDRFSAERPEGSISTLTIQRTEQRDSAMYRCASSWTGAQYFGPGTRLLVL.

This clone was picked up many times. The chain combines TRBV9 with TRBJ2-3, with 13 bases matching TRBD2. The germline V gene has CDR1 SGDLS and CDR2 YYNGEE. Losses at the gene ends were 3 bases for V and 0 bases for J; bases not matched to a gene: 10. CDR3 size: 19 residues. Written as DNA, the CDR3 is TGTGCCAGCAGCGGCGCAACTAGCGGGGGGGCCCCTAGCACAGATACGCAGTATTTT. Translating it yields CASSGATSGGAPSTDTQYF.

This clone was observed a few times. J is TRBJ1-1 and V is TRBV4-2; 12 positions agree with TRBD1. With V trimmed by 0 bases and J by 10 bases, 3 bases remained unmatched. Germline V gives CDR1 LGHNA, CDR2 YNFKEQ. The CDR3 is 14 amino acids. CDR3 nucleotides: TGTGCCAGCAGCCAAGAGGGACAGGGGGCGGCAGCTTTCTTT. Protein: CASSQEGQGAAAFF.

This clone was seen more than once but under ten times. V gene TRBV12-5 combines with J gene TRBJ1-2, with unresolved D. The CDR3 covers 14 residues. CDR1 and CDR2 from the germline V gene are LGHNT and FRNRAP. The germline V and J ends were trimmed by 1 base and 4 bases, with 10 bases remaining between them. The CDR3 is CASGLAQSFYGYTF. CDR3 coding DNA: TGTGCTAGTGGTTTGGCCCAAAGCTTCTATGGCTACACCTTC.

The V gene is TRBV28, the J gene TRBJ2-3; TRBD2 matches at 10 bases. V shed 5 bases, J shed 0 bases, and the junction held 8 bases outside the gene matches. The CDR3 is made up of 17 amino acids. Germline CDR1 is MDHEN and CDR2 is SYDVKM. CDR3 DNA sequence: TGTGCCAGCAGTAAAATTACTAGCGGGATGAGCACAGATACGCAGTATTTT. It yields the protein CASSKITSGMSTDTQYF.

The table lists this clone with a few counts. The V and J genes are TRBV30 and TRBJ2-5, with D perhaps matching TRBD1 (5 bases). The germline V gene encodes CDR1 GTSNPN and CDR2 SVGIG (reference sequence). The V end lost 0 bases, the J end lost 9 bases, and 17 bases lay between the germline ends. The CDR3 has 14 amino acids. In DNA, the CDR3 is TGTGCCTGGAGTGTAGATGCAGGGCCGGTGGCCCAGTACTTC. Amino acids: CAWSVDAGPVAQYF.

The gene calls are TRBV7-2 and TRBJ2-1; a possible D gene is TRBD1 (5 bases). The CDR3 spans 12 residues. V was shortened by 6 bases and J by 6 bases, with 9 bases between the two germline ends. Germline V CDR1 and CDR2: SGHTA, FQGNSA. CDR3 loop: CASRQGSNEQFF. The CDR3 DNA follows: TGTGCCAGCAGGCAGGGAAGCAATGAGCAGTTCTTC.

This chain joins TRBV7-9 and TRBJ1-6; possible D gene TRBD1, 6 bases. Germline V CDR1 and CDR2: SEHNR, FQNEAQ (reference sequence). V dropped 1 base and J dropped 8 bases, with 12 bases sitting between them. This CDR3 has 15 residues. CDR3 protein: CASSLVGGGDSPLHF. Here the CDR3 DNA reads TGTGCCAGCAGCTTAGTAGGGGGAGGGGATTCACCCCTCCACTTT.

This clone was seen more than once but under ten times. The V and J genes are TRBV23-1 and TRBJ2-3, with 13 bases that match TRBD2. TRBV23-1 is reported as an ORF; its role is uncertain. The V segment lost 2 bases and the J segment 1 base; nucleotides outside the gene matches: 21. The CDR3 length is 23 residues. For the CDR3, the DNA is TGCGCCAGCAGTCAAAAACCGTCATCGGGACTAGCGGGATTCCAAGTGTGCACAGATACGCAGTATTTT. It yields the protein CASSQKPSSGLAGFQVCTDTQYF.

This clone was counted between two and nine times. The CDR3 DNA reads TGTGCCAGCAGCCAAACCCGGAACTGGGCGATGGGAAACACCATATATTTT. Residues: CASSQTRNWAMGNTIYF. This chain joins TRBV5-6 and TRBJ1-3, with D unresolved. Germline CDR1 SGHDT, CDR2 YYEEEE. The CDR3 loop spans 17 amino acids. Trimming pared 4 bases from V and 4 bases from J, leaving 21 bases between.

CDR3: CASSLDGDRGYPDTQYF. CDR3 DNA sequence: TGTGCCAGCAGCTTAGATGGGGACAGGGGATATCCAGATACGCAGTATTTT. The chain couples TRBV7-2 to TRBJ2-3, with 10 bases aligning to TRBD1. Germline V gene lookup returns CDR1 SGHTA and CDR2 FQGNSA. With 1 base clipped from V and 4 bases from J, the junction kept 8 bases outside the gene matches. The CDR3 covers 17 residues.

There are a few counts of this clone. This chain links TRBV5-1 with TRBJ2-5; D is uncertain. The CDR3 runs 15 residues. V lost 1 base and J 3 bases, leaving 13 bases between the germline ends. Per the germline V gene, CDR1 is SGHRS and CDR2 is YFSETQ. This chain's CDR3 is CASSLFLGLEETQYF. The CDR3 nucleotides are TGCGCCAGCAGCTTGTTTCTCGGGCTTGAAGAGACCCAGTACTTC.

This clone has only a few counts. The chain uses TRBV19 and TRBJ2-5, with TRBD2 matching 14 bases. The CDR3 is made up of 17 amino acids. CDR1 LNHDA and CDR2 SQIVND come from the germline V gene (reference sequence). The V gene end was trimmed by 6 bases and the J gene end by 2 bases; junction bases not matched to a gene: 8. The CDR3 region has the DNA TGTGCCAGTAGCGAGGGACTAGCGGGAGAGAGGCAAGAGACCCAGTACTTC. This translates into CASSEGLAGERQETQYF. The full variable domain, completed using reference TRBV19 and TRBJ2-5, is DGGITQSPKYLFRKEGQNVTLSCEQNLNHDAMYWYRQDPGQGLRLIYYSQIVNDFQKGDIAEGYSVSREKKESFPLTVTSAQKNPTAFYLCASSEGLAGERQETQYFGPGTRLLVL.

The V gene is TRBV19, the J gene TRBJ1-2; a possible D gene is TRBD1 (5 bases). The CDR3 length is 12 residues. V gave up 5 bases and J gave up 7 bases, with 11 bases separating them. Germline V gene lookup returns CDR1 LNHDA and CDR2 SQIVND (reference sequence). CDR3: CASSQGRRGYTF. CDR3 sequence (DNA): TGTGCCAGTAGTCAGGGTCGGCGTGGCTACACCTTC.

This clone was counted between two and nine times. This chain joins TRBV4-3 and TRBJ2-3; TRBD1 is a possible D gene (6 bases). The CDR3 has 16 amino acids. Trimming removed 4 bases at V and 4 bases at J, with 18 bases between. The germline gives CDR1 LGHNA, CDR2 YSLEER. Here the CDR3 DNA reads TGCGCCAGCAGCCCAGGGGCGGCTAGCTTGGCAGATACGCAGTATTTT. Encoded protein: CASSPGAASLADTQYF.

This clone has only a few counts. This CDR3 is also generated by other DNA sequences in the sample. The genes are TRBV18 and TRBJ2-6; D ambiguous. The CDR3 is made up of 17 amino acids. V was trimmed by 3 bases and J by 0 bases, leaving 12 bases between them. Germline CDR1 KGHSH, CDR2 LQKENI. The CDR3 loop is CASSPITATSGANVLTF. Written as DNA, the CDR3 is TGTGCCAGCTCACCCATAACAGCTACCTCTGGGGCCAACGTCCTGACTTTC. The full variable domain, rest sourced from reference TRBV18 and TRBJ2-6, is NAGVMQNPRHLVRRRGQEARLRCSPMKGHSHVYWYRQLPEEGLKFMVYLQKENIIDESGMPKERFSAEFPKEGPSILRIQQVVRGDSAAYFCASSPITATSGANVLTFGAGSRLTVL.

In nucleotides, the CDR3 is TGTGCCAGCAATTGGGGACAGGGACGTTCACCCCTCCACTTT. It specifies CASNWGQGRSPLHF. This sequence joins TRBV6-5 and TRBJ1-6, with 9 bases that match TRBD1. The V segment lost 7 bases and the J segment 9 bases; nucleotides outside the gene matches: 7. This CDR3 is 14 amino acids long. The germline V gene encodes CDR1 MNHEY and CDR2 SVGAGI.

This clone has just a few counts. The J gene is TRBJ1-3, the V gene TRBV11-2, with D possibly TRBD1 on 6 matching bases. This CDR3 has 15 amino acids. The germline V and J ends were trimmed by 0 bases and 2 bases, with 8 bases remaining between them. The germline V gene has CDR1 SGHAT and CDR2 FQNNGV. The DNA for the CDR3 is TGTGCCAGCAGCTTAGAGGGGGCGACTGGAAACACCATATATTTT. Translating gives CASSLEGATGNTIYF.

The sample holds a few counts of this clone. The J gene is TRBJ2-2, the V gene TRBV6-5; 8 bases are shared with TRBD2. V trimming: 7 bases; J trimming: 6 bases; junction bases outside the gene matches: 10. The CDR3 has 15 residues. The V gene's germline CDR1 is MNHEY and CDR2 SVGAGI. CDR3: CASTPRGGVSGELFF. The CDR3 DNA is TGTGCCAGCACCCCCCGGGGGGGCGTCTCCGGGGAGCTGTTTTTT.

In the case of this clone: At the DNA level, this CDR3 is encoded by other sequences in the same sample as well. J is TRBJ2-5 and V is TRBV4-1; the match to TRBD1 covers 7 bases. This CDR3 comprises 16 residues. V gave up 3 bases and J gave up 2 bases; unmatched junction bases: 9. Germline-derived CDR1 and CDR2 are MGHRA and YSYEKL. The chain's CDR3 is CASSQTRFRGQETQYF. CDR3 coding DNA: TGCGCCAGCAGCCAGACCAGGTTCAGGGGGCAAGAGACCCAGTACTTC.

This clone was counted only a few times. The J gene is TRBJ1-2, the V gene TRBV18; D ambiguous. The CDR3 runs to 14 residues. V was cut by 3 bases and J by 8 bases, with 16 bases left in between. Germline V gene sequence: CDR1 KGHSH, CDR2 LQKENI. CDR3 in amino acids: CASSPYREGQGYTF. The CDR3 DNA reads TGTGCCAGCTCACCCTATAGGGAAGGTCAAGGCTACACCTTC.

The chain carries TRBV2 and TRBJ2-1; 7 bases align to TRBD2. V lost 4 bases to trimming and J lost 2 bases; unmatched junction nucleotides: 8. CDR3 length: 16 residues. Per germline, CDR1 SNHLY and CDR2 FYNNEI. The CDR3, as DNA: TGTGCCAGCAGTGGGACGGCGGGAGTCGCCTACAATGAGCAGTTCTTC. It specifies CASSGTAGVAYNEQFF.

This clone was picked up a small number of times. The chain uses TRBV7-3 and TRBJ2-2; D is uncertain. Germline assignment: CDR1 SGHTA and CDR2 FQGTGA. This CDR3 region has 14 residues. The V end lost 5 bases, the J end lost 6 bases, and 13 bases lay between the germline ends. The CDR3 DNA sequence: TGTGCCAGCAGCCCCCTTAGAAATTCCGGGGAGCTGTTTTTT. It encodes CASSPLRNSGELFF.

The sample holds a few counts of this clone. This chain links TRBV27 with TRBJ2-4; D call uncertain. This CDR3 is 14 amino acids long. V was cut by 8 bases and J by 6 bases, with 17 bases left in between. CDR1 is MNHEY, CDR2 SMNVEV, per germline (reference sequence). CDR3 nucleotides: TGTGCCAGCTCAAACAACGCTTTGGGAAACATTCAGTACTTC. It yields the protein CASSNNALGNIQYF.

This clone has just a few counts. The gene calls are TRBV30 and TRBJ1-3, with D uncertain. Trimming took off 0 bases at V and 3 bases at J, with 15 bases between the two ends. Germline V gives CDR1 GTSNPN, CDR2 SVGIG (reference sequence). This CDR3 contains 16 residues. CDR3 region: CAWSVGLGRLGNTIYF. The CDR3 coding sequence is TGTGCCTGGAGTGTAGGGCTCGGCAGACTTGGAAACACCATATATTTT.

This clone occurred a few times. The rearrangement joins TRBV2 to TRBJ2-7; maybe TRBD2 (6 bases). Trimming shortened V by 6 bases and J by 6 bases, and 18 bases separated the two germline ends. Germline CDR1 reads SNHLY; CDR2 reads FYNNEI. CDR3 size: 14 residues. The DNA of the CDR3 is TGTGCCAGCAGCGAATTGCTCGGGACTTCCGAGCAGTACTTC. It translates to CASSELLGTSEQYF.

This clone was recorded at least ten times. The V call is TRBV18, the J call TRBJ1-1, with D possibly matching TRBD1 (5 bases). This CDR3 region has 13 residues. The V end lost 6 bases, the J end lost 4 bases, and 12 bases lay between the germline ends. Germline lookup yields CDR1 KGHSH and CDR2 LQKENI. CDR3 residues: CASSDIRGTEAFF. The CDR3 DNA reads as TGTGCCAGCTCGGACATCCGGGGCACTGAAGCTTTCTTT.